Following are 24 T cell receptor beta chains from one sample sequenced in a study of T-cell reconstitution after alpha-beta-depleted transplantation in children. Unique molecular identifiers were used to barcode this TCRbeta library. Each CDR3 protein gets one entry after TCRdb re-called the PCR reads with MiXCR. This table holds some 490,000 distinct CDR3 sequences, around 12% found once. Sequencing was performed on PBMCs from the stem cell graft donor, taken from the stem cell graft. These receptors originate from a human donor who donated a stem cell graft to a child with combined immunodeficiency.

The table lists this clonotype with a few counts. The V gene is TRBV12-3 or TRBV12-4, the J gene TRBJ2-7; 9 bases match TRBD1. CDR3 length: 12 residues. J was trimmed by 6 bases and V by 7 bases; bases with no gene match: 4. The CDR3 nucleotides are TGTGCCAGCACTAGGACAGGGGTCGAGCAGTACTTC. This encodes CASTRTGVEQYF.

This clonotype was seen only a few times. The chain recombines TRBV24-1 with TRBJ1-1, with D possibly being TRBD1 (6 bases). Germline V gene sequence: CDR1 KGHDR, CDR2 SFDVKD. Trimming cost V 6 bases and J 3 bases, with 7 bases left between them. CDR3 size: 12 residues. The CDR3 sequence: CATSSGDTEAFF. DNA of the CDR3: TGTGCCACCAGTTCAGGGGACACTGAAGCTTTCTTT.

The table lists this clonotype with a few counts. The chain couples TRBV6-1 to TRBJ2-1; 14 nucleotides align to TRBD2. V lost 6 bases to trimming and J lost 8 bases; unmatched junction nucleotides: 12. CDR3 length: 17 amino acids. The germline V gene encodes CDR1 MNHNS and CDR2 SASEGT. The CDR3 sequence is CASRDPGTSGRGDEQFF. Here the CDR3 DNA reads TGTGCCAGCAGAGACCCCGGGACTAGCGGGAGAGGTGATGAGCAGTTCTTC.

Only a few counts were recorded for this clonotype. V usage is TRBV7-3 and J usage is TRBJ1-1; D possibly corresponds to TRBD1 (6 bases). The V gene lost 4 bases and the J gene lost 4 bases, with 13 bases spanning the gap. Germline lookup yields CDR1 SGHTA and CDR2 FQGTGA. The CDR3 totals 14 residues. Written as DNA, the CDR3 is TGTGCCAGCAGCTCACAGGGAGTTTCCACTGAAGCTTTCTTT. This sequence encodes CASSSQGVSTEAFF. The full variable domain, completed using reference TRBV7-3 and TRBJ1-1, is GAGVSQTPSNKVTEKGKYVELRCDPISGHTALYWYRQSLGQGPEFLIYFQGTGAADDSGLPNDRFFAVRPEGSVSTLKIQRTERGDSAVYLCASSSQGVSTEAFFGQGTRLTVV.

This clonotype appeared many times. The CDR3 loop is CASRGQGANSPLHF. CDR3 nucleotide sequence: TGTGCCAGCCGAGGACAGGGGGCTAATTCACCCCTCCACTTT. V usage is TRBV6-2 or TRBV6-3 and J usage is TRBJ1-6; 11 bases fit TRBD1. Unmatched junction bases numbered 3, after V lost 8 bases and J lost 6 bases. The length of the CDR3 is 14 residues. The V gene's germline CDR1 is MNHEY and CDR2 SVGEGT.

Concerning this clonotype: A much larger clone sits a single nucleotide away, making a read error possible. The chain links TRBV5-6 to TRBJ2-1, with 8 bases aligning to TRBD2. The CDR3 totals 16 residues. The germline CDR1 and CDR2 sequences are SGHDT and YYEEEE. The CDR3 spells CGSSLVLAGTYNEQFF. The CDR3 DNA reads TGTGGCAGCAGCTTGGTGTTAGCGGGAACCTACAATGAGCAGTTCTTC.

Ten or more counts support this clonotype. CDR3 in amino acids: CASGDSLTYNEQFF. CDR3 nucleotide sequence: TGCGCCAGCGGAGACAGTTTAACCTACAATGAGCAGTTCTTC. The V and J genes are TRBV5-1 and TRBJ2-1; tentative D call: TRBD1 (5 bases). Germline-derived CDR1 and CDR2 are SGHRS and YFSETQ. Trimming left V 7 bases short and J 2 bases short, with 13 bases between. This CDR3 spans 14 amino acids.

This chain uses TRBV7-9 with TRBJ2-7, with 7 nucleotides matching TRBD1. The CDR3 consists of 16 residues. J gave up 1 base and V 5 bases, and 11 bases lay outside the gene matches. Looked up from germline, CDR1 is SEHNR and CDR2 is FQNEAQ (reference sequence). The CDR3 DNA reads as TGTGCCAGCAGCCCCCTCTGGACAGGAAATTCCTACGAGCAGTACTTC. This codes for CASSPLWTGNSYEQYF.

The chain recombines TRBV7-3 with TRBJ2-5; no clear D. Germline V lookup: CDR1 SGHTA, CDR2 FQGTGA. The CDR3 is made up of 13 amino acids. Trimming took off 5 bases at V and 1 base at J, with 8 bases between the two ends. Here the CDR3 reads CASSRAPQETQYF. The CDR3 DNA is TGTGCCAGCAGCCGGGCACCCCAAGAGACCCAGTACTTC.

This chain links TRBV30 with TRBJ2-5; D gene uncertain. The CDR3 totals 15 residues. V lost 0 bases and J 2 bases, leaving 13 bases between the germline ends. Germline CDR1 and CDR2: GTSNPN and SVGIG (reference sequence). The CDR3 coding sequence is TGTGCCTGGAGTGTAGGCCCCTTGGCTCAAGAGACCCAGTACTTC. Translation: CAWSVGPLAQETQYF.

This clonotype was counted a few times. The chain couples TRBV4-3 to TRBJ2-7; D is possibly TRBD1 (6 bases). Trimming took 3 bases from V and 7 from J, leaving 13 bases between them. The V gene's germline CDR1 is LGHNA and CDR2 YSLEER. The CDR3 length is 13 residues. The CDR3 DNA reads as TGCGCCAGCAGCCACCGGCCAGGGGCGGAGCAGTACTTC. It is translated as CASSHRPGAEQYF.

The chain uses TRBV20-1 and TRBJ1-1; 7 positions agree with TRBD1. Germline CDR1 is DFQATT and CDR2 is SNEGSKA (reference sequence). CDR3 length equals 13 residues. V was pared by 5 bases and J by 0 bases, with 3 bases of the junction left unmatched. The CDR3 bases are TGCAGTGCTGGGGGACAGCTGAACACTGAAGCTTTCTTT. It is translated as CSAGGQLNTEAFF.

This clonotype was recorded at least ten times. J is TRBJ2-5 and V is TRBV6-2 or TRBV6-3, with 7 bases lining up with TRBD2. Germline trimming cut 10 bases from V and 3 bases from J; bases unmatched to any gene: 8. CDR3 size: 13 residues. The V gene's germline CDR1 is MNHEY and CDR2 SVGEGT. The CDR3 DNA is TGTGCCACTACCCGGCTAGCGGAAGAGACCCAGTACTTC. Residues: CATTRLAEETQYF.

V is TRBV18 and J is TRBJ2-7; D is uncertain. Trimming stripped 0 bases from V and 4 bases from J, with 7 bases between. This CDR3 has 13 residues. CDR1 and CDR2 from the germline V gene are KGHSH and LQKENI. Here the CDR3 DNA reads TGTGCCAGCTCACCACCATTGGGATACGAGCAGTACTTC. Protein product: CASSPPLGYEQYF.

This chain uses TRBV7-9 with TRBJ1-1; TRBD1 is a possible D gene (5 bases). The CDR3 spans 15 residues. V lost 6 bases to trimming and J lost 3 bases, with 17 bases between them. CDR1 is SEHNR, CDR2 FQNEAQ, per germline (reference sequence). The DNA of the CDR3 is TGTGCCAGCAGGGGGGGTGGGGGTGAGGACACTGAAGCTTTCTTT. It translates to CASRGGGGEDTEAFF.

The sample holds a few counts of this clonotype. This CDR3 reads CASSNEDRALQPQHF. The CDR3 DNA follows: TGTGCCAGCTCAAATGAGGACAGGGCTCTCCAGCCCCAGCATTTT. This chain connects TRBV18 to TRBJ1-5; 8 bases match TRBD1. The CDR3 length is 15 residues. The germline CDR1 and CDR2 sequences are KGHSH and LQKENI. V lost 5 bases, J lost 7 bases, and 10 bases stayed unmatched.

This clonotype was picked up a small number of times. The chain combines TRBV10-3 with TRBJ2-5; TRBD2 matches at 9 bases. Germline V CDR1 and CDR2: ENHRY, SYGVKD. This CDR3 contains 16 residues. The trim removed 0 bases at V and 2 bases at J, leaving 4 bases unmatched. The CDR3 DNA follows: TGTGCCATCAGTGAGTCGTCGCTAGCGGGACAAGAGACCCAGTACTTC. Amino acid sequence: CAISESSLAGQETQYF.

This clonotype was found many times. This chain uses TRBV20-1 with TRBJ2-7; D is uncertain. CDR3 length: 12 amino acids. The V gene's germline CDR1 is DFQATT and CDR2 SNEGSKA (reference sequence). V shed 4 bases and J shed 6 bases, with 13 bases lying between them. CDR3 nucleotides: TGCAGTGCTACCAATAGCCCTCTCGAGCAGTACTTC. Its protein product is CSATNSPLEQYF.

V is TRBV7-2 and J is TRBJ2-3; no firm D call. The V and J ends lost 5 bases and 8 bases respectively, with 26 bases between them. Germline CDR1 reads SGHTA; CDR2 reads FQGNSA. The CDR3 loop spans 17 amino acids. In nucleotides, the CDR3 is TGTGCCAGCAGCCCGTTAGCCCCGTCGGCGCCTTCCGGTACGCAGTATTTT. It codes for CASSPLAPSAPSGTQYF.

This clonotype was seen at least ten times. The chain uses TRBV10-3 and TRBJ2-2; D tentatively fits TRBD1 or TRBD2 (5 bases each). Deletions cut 2 bases from V and 0 bases from J, with 13 bases between. Germline V CDR1 and CDR2: ENHRY, SYGVKD. The CDR3 loop spans 17 amino acids. DNA of the CDR3: TGTGCCATCAGTGAGCCTAATCAGGGAGCGAACACCGGGGAGCTGTTTTTT. It specifies CAISEPNQGANTGELFF.

The V call is TRBV27, the J call TRBJ1-1; 7 nucleotides line up with TRBD1. Germline V gene lookup returns CDR1 MNHEY and CDR2 SMNVEV (reference sequence). This CDR3 has 14 amino acids. V gave up 4 bases and J gave up 1 base; unmatched junction bases: 3. The CDR3 DNA reads TGTGCCAGCAGTTGGCGGACAGGGAACACTGAAGCTTTCTTT. The encoded protein is CASSWRTGNTEAFF.

This clonotype was counted many times. This chain connects TRBV29-1 to TRBJ2-1; 10 nucleotides align to TRBD2. Germline V lookup: CDR1 SQVTM, CDR2 ANQGSEA. With 2 bases clipped from V and 4 bases from J, the junction kept 11 bases outside the gene matches. This CDR3 contains 17 residues. CDR3 in amino acids: CSVEPTSGPMRYNEQFF. The CDR3 DNA reads TGCAGCGTTGAACCGACTAGCGGGCCAATGAGGTACAATGAGCAGTTCTTC.

CDR3 in DNA: TGTGCCAGCAGACGTAACTCCGGACAGGGCTATGGCTACACCTTC. Translated: CASRRNSGQGYGYTF. This chain joins TRBV12-3 or TRBV12-4 and TRBJ1-2, with TRBD1 matching 8 bases. The V segment lost 6 bases and the J segment 4 bases; nucleotides outside the gene matches: 10. The length of the CDR3 is 15 residues.

There are a few counts of this clonotype. The chain uses TRBV4-2 and TRBJ1-2; D remains ambiguous. Trimming shortened V by 4 bases and J by 3 bases, and 9 bases separated the two germline ends. CDR1 LGHNA and CDR2 YNFKEQ come from the germline V gene. This CDR3 is 13 amino acids long. The DNA for the CDR3 is TGTGCCAGCAGCCTTAACATGGACTATGGCTACACCTTC. It encodes CASSLNMDYGYTF.